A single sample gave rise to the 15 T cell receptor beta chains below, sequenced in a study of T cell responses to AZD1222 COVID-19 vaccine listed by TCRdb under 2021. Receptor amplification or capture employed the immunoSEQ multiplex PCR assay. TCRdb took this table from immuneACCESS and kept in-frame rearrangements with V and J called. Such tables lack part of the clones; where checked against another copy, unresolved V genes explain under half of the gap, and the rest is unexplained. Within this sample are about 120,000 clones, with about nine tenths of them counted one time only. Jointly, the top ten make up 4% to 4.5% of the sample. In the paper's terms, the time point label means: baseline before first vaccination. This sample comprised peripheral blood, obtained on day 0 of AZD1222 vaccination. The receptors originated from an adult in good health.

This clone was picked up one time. The CDR3 is CASSPGGNYGYTF. CDR3 nucleotides: TGTGCCAGCTCACCAGGAGGGAACTATGGCTACACCTTC. The chain joins TRBV18 to TRBJ1-2, with D unclear. CDR1 is KGHSH, CDR2 LQKENI, per germline. V was pared by 2 bases and J by 2 bases, with 6 bases between. This CDR3 region has 13 residues.

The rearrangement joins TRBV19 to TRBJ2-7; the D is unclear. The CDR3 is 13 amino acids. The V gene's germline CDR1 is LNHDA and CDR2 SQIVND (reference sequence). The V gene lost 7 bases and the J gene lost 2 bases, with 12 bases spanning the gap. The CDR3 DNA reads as TGTGCCAGTACTGGCTGGGATCCCTACGAGCAGTACTTC. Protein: CASTGWDPYEQYF.

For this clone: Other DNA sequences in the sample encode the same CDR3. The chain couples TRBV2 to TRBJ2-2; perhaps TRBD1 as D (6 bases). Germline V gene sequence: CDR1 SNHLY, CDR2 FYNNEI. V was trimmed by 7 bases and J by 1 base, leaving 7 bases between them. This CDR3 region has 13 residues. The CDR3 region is CASNRENTGELFF. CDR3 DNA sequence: TGTGCCAGCAACAGGGAGAACACCGGGGAGCTGTTTTTT. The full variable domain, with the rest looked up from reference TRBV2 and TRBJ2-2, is EPEVTQTPSHQVTQMGQEVILRCVPISNHLYFYWYRQILGQKVEFLVSFYNNEISEKSEIFDDQFSVERPDGSNFTLKIRSTKLEDSAMYFCASNRENTGELFFGEGSRLTVL.

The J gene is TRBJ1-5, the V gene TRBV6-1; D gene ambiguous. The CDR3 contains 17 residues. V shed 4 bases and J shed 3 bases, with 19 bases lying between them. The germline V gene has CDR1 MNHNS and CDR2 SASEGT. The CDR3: CASSGRLGFGNNQPQHF. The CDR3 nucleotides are TGTGCCAGCAGTGGTAGGTTGGGATTTGGGAACAATCAGCCCCAGCATTTT.

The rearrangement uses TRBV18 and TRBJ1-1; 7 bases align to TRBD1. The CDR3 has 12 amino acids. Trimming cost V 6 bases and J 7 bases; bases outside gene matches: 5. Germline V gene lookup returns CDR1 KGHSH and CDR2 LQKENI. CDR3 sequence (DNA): TGTGCCAGCTCCCAGGGGGACAGTGAAGCTTTCTTT. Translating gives CASSQGDSEAFF.

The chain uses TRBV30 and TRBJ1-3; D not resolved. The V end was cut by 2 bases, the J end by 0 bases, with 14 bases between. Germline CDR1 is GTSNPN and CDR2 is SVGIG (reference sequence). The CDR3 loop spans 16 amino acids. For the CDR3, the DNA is TGTGCCTGGAGTCCCCCCACCACAATCTCTGGAAACACCATATATTTT. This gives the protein CAWSPPTTISGNTIYF.

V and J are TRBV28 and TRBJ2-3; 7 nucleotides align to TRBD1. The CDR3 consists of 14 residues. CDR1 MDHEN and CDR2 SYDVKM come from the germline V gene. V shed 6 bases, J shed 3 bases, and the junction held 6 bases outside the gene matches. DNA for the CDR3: TGTGCCAGCAGGACAGGGTGGTATACAGATACGCAGTATTTT. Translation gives CASRTGWYTDTQYF.

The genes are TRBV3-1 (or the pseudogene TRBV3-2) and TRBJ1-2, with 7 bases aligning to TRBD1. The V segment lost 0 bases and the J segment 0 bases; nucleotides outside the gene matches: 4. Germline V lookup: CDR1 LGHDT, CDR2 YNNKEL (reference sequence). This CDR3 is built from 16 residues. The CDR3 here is CASSQDRDSPNYGYTF. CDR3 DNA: TGTGCCAGCAGCCAAGATCGGGACAGTCCTAACTATGGCTACACCTTC.

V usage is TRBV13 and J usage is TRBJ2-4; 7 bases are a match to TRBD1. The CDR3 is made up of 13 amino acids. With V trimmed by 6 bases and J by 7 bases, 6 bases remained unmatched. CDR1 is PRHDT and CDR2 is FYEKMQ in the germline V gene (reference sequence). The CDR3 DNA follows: TGTGCCAGCAGTCGTCAGGGGGTGAACATTCAGTACTTC. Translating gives CASSRQGVNIQYF.

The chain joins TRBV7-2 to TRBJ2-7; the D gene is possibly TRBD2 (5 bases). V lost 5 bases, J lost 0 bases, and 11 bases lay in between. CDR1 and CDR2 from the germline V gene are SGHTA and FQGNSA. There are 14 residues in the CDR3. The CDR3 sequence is CASSTRAVSYEQYF. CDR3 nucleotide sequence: TGTGCCAGCAGCACTAGAGCGGTCTCCTACGAGCAGTACTTC.

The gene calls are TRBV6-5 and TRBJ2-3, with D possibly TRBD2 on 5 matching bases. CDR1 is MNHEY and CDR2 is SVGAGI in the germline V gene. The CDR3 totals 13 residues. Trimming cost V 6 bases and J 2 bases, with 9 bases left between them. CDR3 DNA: TGTGCCAGCAGGGAGACTAACACAGATACGCAGTATTTT. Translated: CASRETNTDTQYF.

CDR3 residues: CASSKRTGGYEQYF. Written as DNA, the CDR3 is TGTGCCAGCAGTAAACGGACAGGGGGCTACGAGCAGTACTTC. The chain has TRBV27 and TRBJ2-7; TRBD1 matches 10 bases. The CDR3 contains 14 residues. From germline, CDR1 is MNHEY and CDR2 SMNVEV (reference sequence). Trimming cost V 5 bases and J 3 bases; bases outside gene matches: 4.

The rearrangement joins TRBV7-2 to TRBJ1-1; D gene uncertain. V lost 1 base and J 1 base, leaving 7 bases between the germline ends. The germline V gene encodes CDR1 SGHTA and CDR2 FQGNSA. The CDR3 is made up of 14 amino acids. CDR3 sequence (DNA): TGTGCCAGCAGCTTAGGTGGGTCGAACACTGAAGCTTTCTTT. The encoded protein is CASSLGGSNTEAFF. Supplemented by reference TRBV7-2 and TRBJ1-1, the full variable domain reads GAGVSQSPSNKVTEKGKDVELRCDPISGHTALYWYRQSLGQGLEFLIYFQGNSAPDKSGLPSDRFSAERTGGSVSTLTIQRTQQEDSAVYLCASSLGGSNTEAFFGQGTRLTVV.

CDR3 residues: CASSTRDGGGYTF. The CDR3 coding sequence is TGTGCCAGCAGCACCCGGGACGGGGGGGGCTACACCTTC. The chain links TRBV9 to TRBJ1-2, with D maybe TRBD1 (5 bases). V dropped 4 bases and J dropped 8 bases, with 15 bases sitting between them. This CDR3 is built from 13 residues. CDR1 and CDR2 (germline): SGDLS, YYNGEE.

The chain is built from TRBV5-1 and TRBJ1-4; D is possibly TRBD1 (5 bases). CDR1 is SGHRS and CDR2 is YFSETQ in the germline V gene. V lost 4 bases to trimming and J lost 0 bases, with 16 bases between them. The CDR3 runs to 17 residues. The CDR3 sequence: CASSPRPGGATNEKLFF. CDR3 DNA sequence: TGCGCCAGCAGCCCCCGCCCCGGGGGAGCAACTAATGAAAAACTGTTTTTT.